The 30 T cell receptor beta chains below all came from one sample that was sequenced in a study of T cells after yellow fever vaccination. One entry per CDR3 protein, called by TCRdb with MiXCR from the 5' RACE reads. The sample lists tens of thousands of distinct CDR3 sequences, about 6.6% occurring once. Source: CD8+ T cells sorted from PBMCs, taken on the day of the first yellow fever vaccination. Receptor source: a young man who received the YFV17D yellow fever vaccine.

The chain carries TRBV29-1 and TRBJ1-1; a possible D gene is TRBD1 (5 bases). The V end lost 4 bases, the J end lost 6 bases, and 15 bases lay between the germline ends. The CDR3 length is 13 residues. The germline V gene has CDR1 SQVTM and CDR2 ANQGSEA. CDR3 DNA: TGCAGCGTTGCGCTAGGGGTAGGGGCTGAAGCTTTCTTT. Protein: CSVALGVGAEAFF.

This clonotype has more than one count but fewer than ten. The chain links TRBV6-2 or TRBV6-3 to TRBJ2-7; D is unresolved. The CDR3 is 13 amino acids. From germline, CDR1 is MNHEY and CDR2 SVGEGT. V was pared by 0 bases and J by 3 bases, with 6 bases between. The CDR3 protein is CASSYSGYYEQYF. As DNA, the CDR3 is TGTGCCAGCAGTTACTCGGGTTACTACGAGCAGTACTTC.

In its sample, this clonotype was seen many times. The gene calls are TRBV6-5 and TRBJ1-2; perhaps TRBD1 as D (5 bases). The CDR3 is 13 amino acids. V was trimmed by 4 bases and J by 8 bases, leaving 14 bases between them. CDR1 and CDR2 from the germline V gene are MNHEY and SVGAGI. CDR3 nucleotides: TGTGCCAGCAGTTCACCGGGGCGCGCGGGCTACACCTTC. This encodes CASSSPGRAGYTF.

This clonotype has a count of ten or more. The rearrangement joins TRBV4-3 to TRBJ2-1, with D perhaps assigned TRBD1 or TRBD2 (5 bases each). Germline CDR1 LGHNA, CDR2 YSLEER. With 4 bases removed from V and 1 base from J, the gap between germline ends came to 14 bases. This CDR3 is built from 16 residues. CDR3 DNA: TGCGCCAGCAGCCCATTCCGGGGCTCATCCTACAATGAGCAGTTCTTC. It specifies CASSPFRGSSYNEQFF.

This clonotype occurred a few times. V and J are TRBV29-1 and TRBJ1-4; weak D call: TRBD1 (5 bases). The V end was cut by 7 bases, the J end by 2 bases, with 17 bases between. The CDR3 is 15 residues long. From germline, CDR1 is SQVTM and CDR2 ANQGSEA. The CDR3 spells CSAKGLDTTNEKLFF. As DNA, the CDR3 is TGCAGCGCCAAAGGGTTGGACACCACTAATGAAAAACTGTTTTTT. The entire variable domain, with the rest obtained from reference TRBV29-1 and TRBJ1-4, is as follows: SAVISQKPSRDICQRGTSLTIQCQVDSQVTMMFWYRQQPGQSLTLIATANQGSEATYESGFVIDKFPISRPNLTFSTLTVSNMSPEDSSIYLCSAKGLDTTNEKLFFGSGTQLSVL.

The chain couples TRBV5-4 to TRBJ2-7; 8 nucleotides match TRBD2. Germline CDR1 is SGHNT and CDR2 is YYREEE (reference sequence). The length of the CDR3 is 13 residues. The trim removed 3 bases at V and 3 bases at J, leaving 2 bases unmatched. CDR3 in DNA: TGTGCCAGCAGCTCGGGACTAGGCTACGAGCAGTACTTC. Its translation is CASSSGLGYEQYF.

This clonotype has a count of ten or more. The V call is TRBV4-2, the J call TRBJ2-5; D uncertain. CDR3 size: 13 residues. Germline CDR1 LGHNA, CDR2 YNFKEQ. The V gene lost 4 bases and the J gene lost 1 base, with 7 bases spanning the gap. DNA for the CDR3: TGTGCCAGCAGCCCCGGGCCCCAAGAGACCCAGTACTTC. Translating it yields CASSPGPQETQYF.

This sequence joins TRBV12-3 or TRBV12-4 and TRBJ2-7, with D possibly TRBD1 on 5 matching bases. The V end lost 6 bases, the J end lost 2 bases, and 11 bases lay between the germline ends. The CDR3 is made up of 13 amino acids. CDR3 coding DNA: TGTGCCAGCAGCAATTGGACACCCTACGAGCAGTACTTC. This translates into CASSNWTPYEQYF.

This chain connects TRBV29-1 to TRBJ2-2; 8 nucleotides match TRBD1. This CDR3 has 15 amino acids. Unmatched junction bases numbered 4, after V lost 3 bases and J lost 1 base. CDR1 and CDR2 (germline): SQVTM, ANQGSEA. Written as DNA, the CDR3 is TGCAGCGTTGACCTCGGACAGGGGAACACCGGGGAGCTGTTTTTT. Encoded protein: CSVDLGQGNTGELFF.

The gene calls are TRBV13 and TRBJ1-2; 10 bases are a match to TRBD1. Germline CDR1 PRHDT, CDR2 FYEKMQ (reference sequence). With V trimmed by 1 base and J by 6 bases, 8 bases remained unmatched. This CDR3 has 16 residues. DNA of the CDR3: TGTGCCAGCAGCTTAGATAAAACGGGACAGGGGAATGGCTACACCTTC. Protein: CASSLDKTGQGNGYTF.

This clonotype was observed a handful of times. The rearrangement uses TRBV7-6 and TRBJ1-1, with 8 bases identical to TRBD1. The length of the CDR3 is 14 residues. Germline trimming cut 1 base from V and 4 bases from J; bases unmatched to any gene: 2. From germline, CDR1 is SGHVS and CDR2 FNYEAQ. The CDR3 bases are TGTGCCAGCAGCTTAGGGACAGGGTCCACTGAAGCTTTCTTT. Translation: CASSLGTGSTEAFF.

V and J are TRBV4-3 and TRBJ1-1; a possible D gene is TRBD1 (6 bases). Germline V gives CDR1 LGHNA, CDR2 YSLEER. Trimming shortened V by 0 bases and J by 3 bases, and 11 bases separated the two germline ends. The CDR3 is 15 amino acids. CDR3 region: CASSQDTGIYTEAFF. As DNA, the CDR3 is TGCGCCAGCAGCCAAGATACAGGGATTTACACTGAAGCTTTCTTT.

V and J are TRBV7-2 and TRBJ2-3; 8 bases line up with TRBD1. CDR1 is SGHTA, CDR2 FQGNSA, per germline. J gave up 2 bases and V 3 bases, and 4 bases lay outside the gene matches. CDR3 length: 15 amino acids. CDR3 protein: CASSFGQGHTDTQYF. In DNA form, the CDR3 reads TGTGCCAGCAGCTTTGGACAGGGCCACACAGATACGCAGTATTTT.

This clonotype has a count of ten or more. The CDR3: CASSLGQNQETQYF. The CDR3 DNA reads as TGTGCCAGCAGTTTAGGGCAGAACCAAGAGACCCAGTACTTC. This chain joins TRBV12-3 or TRBV12-4 and TRBJ2-5; D is undetermined. V lost 1 base, J lost 0 bases, and 6 bases lay in between. This CDR3 spans 14 amino acids.

The V call is TRBV5-1, the J call TRBJ1-2; D is possibly TRBD1 (5 bases). The germline V gene has CDR1 SGHRS and CDR2 YFSETQ. The CDR3 totals 13 residues. Trimming removed 0 bases from V and 6 bases from J, with 9 bases in between. This CDR3 is CASSLAGSHGYTF. The CDR3 nucleotides read TGCGCCAGCAGCTTGGCAGGGTCCCATGGCTACACCTTC. The variable domain in full, completed from reference TRBV5-1 and TRBJ1-2, reads KAGVTQTPRYLIKTRGQQVTLSCSPISGHRSVSWYQQTPGQGLQFLFEYFSETQRNKGNFPGRFSGRQFSNSRSEMNVSTLELGDSALYLCASSLAGSHGYTFGSGTRLTVV.

V is TRBV7-3 and J is TRBJ2-2; D is ambiguous. Germline CDR1 reads SGHTA; CDR2 reads FQGTGA. Between the trimmed V and J ends, which lost 1 base and 2 bases, there was a span of 5 bases. CDR3 size: 14 residues. Here the CDR3 reads CASSLRDNTGELFF. The CDR3, as DNA: TGTGCCAGCAGCTTAAGGGATAACACCGGGGAGCTGTTTTTT.

The gene calls are TRBV7-9 and TRBJ1-1; no clear D gene. The germline V and J ends were trimmed by 4 bases and 6 bases, with 18 bases remaining between them. Germline lookup yields CDR1 SEHNR and CDR2 FQNEAQ (reference sequence). The CDR3 covers 15 residues. The CDR3 here is CASSSPPTGQPEAFF. The CDR3 nucleotides are TGTGCCAGCAGCTCCCCCCCGACTGGGCAGCCTGAAGCTTTCTTT. Drawing the rest from reference TRBV7-9 and TRBJ1-1, the complete variable domain is DTGVSQNPRHKITKRGQNVTFRCDPISEHNRLYWYRQTLGQGPEFLTYFQNEAQLEKSRLLSDRFSAERPKGSFSTLEIQRTEQGDSAMYLCASSSPPTGQPEAFFGQGTRLTVV.

This chain connects TRBV12-3 or TRBV12-4 to TRBJ2-3; TRBD2 is a possible D gene (5 bases). The CDR3 length is 15 residues. The germline V and J ends were trimmed by 2 bases and 6 bases, with 15 bases remaining between them. CDR3 DNA sequence: TGTGCCAGCAGTTTATGGCCGGGGATTGAGGATACGCAGTATTTT. Translated: CASSLWPGIEDTQYF.

This clonotype has only a few counts. The rearrangement uses TRBV7-3 and TRBJ2-1; TRBD2 matches 8 bases. Trimming cost V 4 bases and J 7 bases; bases outside gene matches: 6. The V gene's germline CDR1 is SGHTA and CDR2 FQGTGA. The CDR3 consists of 14 residues. The CDR3 DNA reads TGTGCCAGCAGCTACACGGGACTAGGGAATGAGCAGTTCTTC. Amino acid sequence: CASSYTGLGNEQFF.

This clonotype was found a few times. The chain has TRBV7-2 and TRBJ2-7; a weak D match, TRBD1 (6 bases). In germline, CDR1 is SGHTA, CDR2 FQGNSA. The CDR3 covers 15 residues. Trimming stripped 2 bases from V and 2 bases from J, with 13 bases between. Here the CDR3 reads CASSLYRASTYEQYF. The CDR3 DNA reads TGTGCCAGCAGCTTATACAGGGCTAGCACCTACGAGCAGTACTTC.

This clonotype was detected many times. V gene TRBV7-2 combines with J gene TRBJ2-7, with TRBD2 matching 8 bases. Trimming removed 5 bases from V and 2 bases from J; junction bases left unmatched: 8. CDR1 and CDR2 (germline): SGHTA, FQGNSA. The CDR3 runs 15 residues. The CDR3 DNA is TGTGCCAGCAGCCTCGGTAGCGGGGCCCCCTACGAGCAGTACTTC. Encoded protein: CASSLGSGAPYEQYF.

This chain joins TRBV3-1 and TRBJ2-1, with no clear D. CDR3 size: 13 residues. V was shortened by 1 base and J by 6 bases, with 7 bases between the two germline ends. CDR1 is LGHDT, CDR2 YNNKEL, per germline (reference sequence). The CDR3 loop reads CASSQGRINEQFF. CDR3 nucleotide sequence: TGTGCCAGCAGCCAAGGAAGGATCAATGAGCAGTTCTTC.

This clonotype appeared many times. V gene TRBV29-1 combines with J gene TRBJ2-1; perhaps TRBD1 as D (6 bases). Looked up from germline, CDR1 is SQVTM and CDR2 is ANQGSEA. The CDR3 consists of 14 residues. V lost 5 bases, J lost 8 bases, and 19 bases lay in between. Here the CDR3 DNA reads TGCAGCGTTCCCCCGCTACAGGGTGTCTATGAGCAGTTCTTC. Protein sequence: CSVPPLQGVYEQFF.

At least ten counts were recorded for this clonotype. The chain links TRBV9 to TRBJ2-1; D call uncertain. The V end was cut by 4 bases, the J end by 7 bases, with 6 bases between. In germline, CDR1 is SGDLS, CDR2 YYNGEE. The CDR3 spans 11 residues. In DNA, the CDR3 is TGTGCCAGCAGCCGTAGGAATGAGCAGTTCTTC. This encodes CASSRRNEQFF.

This clonotype was picked up many times. CDR3 amino acids: CASSLRDASGSEQFF. The CDR3 DNA reads as TGTGCCAGCAGCCTACGGGACGCCAGCGGTTCTGAGCAGTTCTTC. This sequence joins TRBV3-1 and TRBJ2-1; D is tentatively TRBD1 or TRBD2 (5 bases each). The V end was cut by 4 bases, the J end by 9 bases, with 19 bases between. Germline V gene sequence: CDR1 LGHDT, CDR2 YNNKEL (reference sequence). The length of the CDR3 is 15 residues.

The chain uses TRBV6-1 and TRBJ2-3; D gene uncertain. Between the trimmed V and J ends, which lost 6 bases and 10 bases, there was a span of 17 bases. The CDR3 extends over 13 amino acids. The germline V gene has CDR1 MNHNS and CDR2 SASEGT. CDR3 DNA: TGTGCCAGCAGCTCCACCTTATCGGGCCCGCAGTATTTT. This translates into CASSSTLSGPQYF.

In this sample, this clonotype turned up many times. This chain uses TRBV5-1 with TRBJ2-7; TRBD2 matches 11 bases. The CDR3 spans 18 residues. V shed 4 bases and J 3 bases; nucleotides not matched to a gene: 15. The germline CDR1 and CDR2 sequences are SGHRS and YFSETQ. This CDR3 reads CASSPETSGAEAGYEQYF. DNA of the CDR3: TGCGCCAGCAGCCCAGAGACTAGCGGGGCAGAAGCGGGCTACGAGCAGTACTTC.

This clonotype was counted only a few times. J is TRBJ2-7 and V is TRBV5-5; 7 bases line up with TRBD1. The V segment lost 2 bases and the J segment 3 bases; nucleotides outside the gene matches: 8. CDR3 length equals 15 residues. In germline, CDR1 is SGHKS, CDR2 YYEKEE (reference sequence). The DNA for the CDR3 is TGTGCCAGCAGCTTTGAAAGGGGGCGGGTCTACGAGCAGTACTTC. Its translation: CASSFERGRVYEQYF.

This clonotype showed up many times. CDR3 in DNA: TGTGCCAGCAGCCCCACAGGGGGCAGGCAGCCCCAGCATTTT. Translating it yields CASSPTGGRQPQHF. The J gene is TRBJ1-5, the V gene TRBV28, with TRBD1 matching over 9 bases. V lost 6 bases and J lost 7; bases outside the gene matches: 7. Germline values: CDR1 MDHEN, CDR2 SYDVKM. The CDR3 covers 14 residues. Variable domain in full (rest from reference TRBV28 and TRBJ1-5): DVKVTQSSRYLVKRTGEKVFLECVQDMDHENMFWYRQDPGLGLRLIYFSYDVKMKEKGDIPEGYSVSREKKERFSLILESASTNQTSMYLCASSPTGGRQPQHFGDGTRLSIL.

This clonotype was counted between two and nine times. This chain joins TRBV6-5 and TRBJ1-5, with a tentative D call TRBD1 (5 bases). There are 13 residues in the CDR3. The V end lost 6 bases, the J end lost 2 bases, and 8 bases lay between the germline ends. Germline-derived CDR1 and CDR2 are MNHEY and SVGAGI. The CDR3 DNA reads TGTGCCAGCAGCTCGACAGGCAATCAGCCCCAGCATTTT. Translated, it gives CASSSTGNQPQHF.